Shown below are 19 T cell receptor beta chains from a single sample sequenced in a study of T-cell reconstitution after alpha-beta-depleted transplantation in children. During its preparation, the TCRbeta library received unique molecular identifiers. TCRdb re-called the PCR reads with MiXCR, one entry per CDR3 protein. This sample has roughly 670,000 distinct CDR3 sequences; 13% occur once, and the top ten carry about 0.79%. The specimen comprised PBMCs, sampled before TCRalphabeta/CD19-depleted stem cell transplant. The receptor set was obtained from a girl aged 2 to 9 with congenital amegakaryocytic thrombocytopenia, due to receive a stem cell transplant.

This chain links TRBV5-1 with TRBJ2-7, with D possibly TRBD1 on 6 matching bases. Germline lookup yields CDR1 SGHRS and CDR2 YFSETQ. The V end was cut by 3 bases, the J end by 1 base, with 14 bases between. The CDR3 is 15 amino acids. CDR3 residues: CASSYNRAFSYEQYF. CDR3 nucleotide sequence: TGCGCCAGCAGCTACAACAGGGCCTTTTCCTACGAGCAGTACTTC.

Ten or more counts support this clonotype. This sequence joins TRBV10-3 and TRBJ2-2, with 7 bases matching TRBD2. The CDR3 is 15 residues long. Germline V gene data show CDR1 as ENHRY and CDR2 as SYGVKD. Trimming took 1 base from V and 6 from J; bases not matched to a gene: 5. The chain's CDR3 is CAISEFAGAPGELFF. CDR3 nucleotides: TGTGCCATCAGTGAGTTTGCGGGAGCCCCCGGGGAGCTGTTTTTT.

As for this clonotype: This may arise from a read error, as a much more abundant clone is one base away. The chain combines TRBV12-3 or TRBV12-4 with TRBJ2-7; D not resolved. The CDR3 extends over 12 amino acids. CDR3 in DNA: TGTGCCAGCAGTTTCGGAATTGACGAGCAGTCCTTC. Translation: CASSFGIDEQSF.

The CDR3 loop is CASSLGGLAGINEQFF. In DNA form, the CDR3 reads TGTGCCAGCAGCTTAGGGGGACTAGCGGGAATTAATGAGCAGTTCTTC. The chain employs TRBV7-9 and TRBJ2-1, with 13 nucleotides matching TRBD2. V was clipped by 1 base and J by 7 bases; unmatched bases: 4. The CDR3 consists of 16 residues. Germline assignment: CDR1 SEHNR and CDR2 FQNEAQ (reference sequence).

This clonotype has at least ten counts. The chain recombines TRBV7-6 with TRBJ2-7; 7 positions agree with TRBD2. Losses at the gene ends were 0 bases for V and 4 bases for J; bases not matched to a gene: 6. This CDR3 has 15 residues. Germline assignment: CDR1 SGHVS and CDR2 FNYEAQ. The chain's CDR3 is CASSLAASGRYEQYF. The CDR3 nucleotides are TGTGCCAGCAGCTTAGCGGCTAGCGGAAGGTACGAGCAGTACTTC.

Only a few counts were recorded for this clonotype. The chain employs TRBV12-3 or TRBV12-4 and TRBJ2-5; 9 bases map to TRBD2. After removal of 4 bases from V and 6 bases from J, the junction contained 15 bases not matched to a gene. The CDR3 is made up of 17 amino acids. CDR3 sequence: CASSSYSAAGGPKTQYF. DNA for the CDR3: TGTGCCAGCAGTTCCTACTCCGCTGCGGGAGGGCCAAAGACCCAGTACTTC.

The CDR3 DNA sequence: TGCGCCAGCAGCGACGGGAGTTCGGAGGGGACCCAGTACTTC. Amino acids: CASSDGSSEGTQYF. The chain links TRBV5-1 to TRBJ2-5; maybe TRBD2 (6 bases). Trimming stripped 4 bases from V and 7 bases from J, with 17 bases between. The CDR3 extends over 14 amino acids. The V gene's germline CDR1 is SGHRS and CDR2 YFSETQ.

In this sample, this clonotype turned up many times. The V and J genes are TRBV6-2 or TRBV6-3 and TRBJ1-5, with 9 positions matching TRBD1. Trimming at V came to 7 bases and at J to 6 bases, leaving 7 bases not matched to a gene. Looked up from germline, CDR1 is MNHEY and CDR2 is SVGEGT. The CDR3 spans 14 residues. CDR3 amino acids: CASNWGQGGQPQHF. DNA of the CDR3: TGTGCCAGCAACTGGGGACAGGGAGGTCAGCCCCAGCATTTT.

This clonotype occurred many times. CDR3 protein: CASRRGPDTQYF. In DNA, the CDR3 is TGTGCCAGCCGTCGGGGGCCAGATACGCAGTATTTT. J is TRBJ2-3 and V is TRBV28; perhaps D is TRBD1 or TRBD2 (6 bases each). With 8 bases removed from V and 4 bases from J, the gap between germline ends came to 10 bases. This CDR3 has 12 amino acids. Germline V lookup: CDR1 MDHEN, CDR2 SYDVKM.

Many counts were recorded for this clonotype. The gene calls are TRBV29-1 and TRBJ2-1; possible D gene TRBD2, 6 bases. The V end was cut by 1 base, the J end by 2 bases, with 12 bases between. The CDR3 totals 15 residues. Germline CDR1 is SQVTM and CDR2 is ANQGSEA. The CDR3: CSVEVAGSPYNEQFF. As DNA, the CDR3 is TGCAGCGTTGAAGTTGCGGGAAGTCCCTACAATGAGCAGTTCTTC.

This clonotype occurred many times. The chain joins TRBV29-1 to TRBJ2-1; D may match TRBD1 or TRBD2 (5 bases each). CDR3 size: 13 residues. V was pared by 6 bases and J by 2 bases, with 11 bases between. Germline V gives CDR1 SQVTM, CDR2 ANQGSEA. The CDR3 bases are TGCAGCGTGGCAGGGAGTCCCTACAATGAGCAGTTCTTC. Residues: CSVAGSPYNEQFF.

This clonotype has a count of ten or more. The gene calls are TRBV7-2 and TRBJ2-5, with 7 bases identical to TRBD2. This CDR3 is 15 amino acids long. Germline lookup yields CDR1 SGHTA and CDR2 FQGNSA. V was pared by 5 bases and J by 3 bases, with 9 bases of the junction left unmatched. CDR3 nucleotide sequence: TGTGCCAGCAGCGGAATCGGGACTATCGAAGAGACCCAGTACTTC. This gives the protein CASSGIGTIEETQYF.

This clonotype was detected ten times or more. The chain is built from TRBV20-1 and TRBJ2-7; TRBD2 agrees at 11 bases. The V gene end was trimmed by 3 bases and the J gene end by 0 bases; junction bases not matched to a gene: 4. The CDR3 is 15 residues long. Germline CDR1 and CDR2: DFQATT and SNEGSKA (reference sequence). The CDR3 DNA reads TGCAGTGCTAGCTCGGGACTAGCGGCCTCCTACGAGCAGTACTTC. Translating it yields CSASSGLAASYEQYF.

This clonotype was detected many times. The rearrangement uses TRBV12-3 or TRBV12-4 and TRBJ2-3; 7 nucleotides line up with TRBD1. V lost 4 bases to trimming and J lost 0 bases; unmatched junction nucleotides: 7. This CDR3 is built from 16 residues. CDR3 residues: CASSYPTGQSTDTQYF. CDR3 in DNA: TGTGCCAGCAGTTACCCGACAGGGCAAAGCACAGATACGCAGTATTTT.

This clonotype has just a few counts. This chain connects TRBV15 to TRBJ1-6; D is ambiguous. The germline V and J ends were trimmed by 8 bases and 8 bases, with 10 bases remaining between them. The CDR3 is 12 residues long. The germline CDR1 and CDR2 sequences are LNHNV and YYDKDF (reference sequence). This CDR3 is CATRRQDSPLHF. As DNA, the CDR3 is TGTGCCACCCGGCGGCAGGATTCACCCCTCCACTTT.

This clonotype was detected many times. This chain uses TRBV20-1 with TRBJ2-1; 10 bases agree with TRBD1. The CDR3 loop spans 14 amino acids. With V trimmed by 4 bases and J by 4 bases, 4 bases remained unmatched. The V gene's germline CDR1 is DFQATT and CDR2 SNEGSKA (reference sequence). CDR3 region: CSAMDRGTYNEQFF. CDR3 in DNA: TGCAGTGCTATGGACAGGGGGACGTACAATGAGCAGTTCTTC.

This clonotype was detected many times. CDR3 nucleotides: TGTGCCAGCAGCAAAGGGTTGGCCGAGCAGTACTTC. As protein: CASSKGLAEQYF. V and J are TRBV12-3 or TRBV12-4 and TRBJ2-7; the D is unclear. The V and J ends lost 6 bases and 6 bases respectively, with 12 bases between them. There are 12 residues in the CDR3.

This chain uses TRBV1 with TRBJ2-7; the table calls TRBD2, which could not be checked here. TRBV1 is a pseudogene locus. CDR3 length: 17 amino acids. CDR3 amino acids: CTSSQGRTSRKSYEQYF. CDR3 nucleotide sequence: TGCACCAGCAGCCAAGGTAGGACTAGCAGAAAATCCTACGAGCAGTACTTC.

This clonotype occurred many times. The CDR3 region is CASSLGQDGDYGYTF. As DNA, the CDR3 is TGTGCCAGCAGCTTAGGACAGGATGGGGACTATGGCTACACCTTC. J is TRBJ1-2 and V is TRBV11-2; possibly TRBD1 for D (6 bases). CDR1 is SGHAT, CDR2 FQNNGV, per germline. The CDR3 runs 15 residues. The ends were cut back, 1 base at V and 3 bases at J, with 12 bases in the middle. Complete variable domain (other parts from reference TRBV11-2 and TRBJ1-2): EAGVAQSPRYKIIEKRQSVAFWCNPISGHATLYWYQQILGQGPKLLIQFQNNGVVDDSQLPKDRFSAERLKGVDSTLKIQPAKLEDSAVYLCASSLGQDGDYGYTFGSGTRLTVV.